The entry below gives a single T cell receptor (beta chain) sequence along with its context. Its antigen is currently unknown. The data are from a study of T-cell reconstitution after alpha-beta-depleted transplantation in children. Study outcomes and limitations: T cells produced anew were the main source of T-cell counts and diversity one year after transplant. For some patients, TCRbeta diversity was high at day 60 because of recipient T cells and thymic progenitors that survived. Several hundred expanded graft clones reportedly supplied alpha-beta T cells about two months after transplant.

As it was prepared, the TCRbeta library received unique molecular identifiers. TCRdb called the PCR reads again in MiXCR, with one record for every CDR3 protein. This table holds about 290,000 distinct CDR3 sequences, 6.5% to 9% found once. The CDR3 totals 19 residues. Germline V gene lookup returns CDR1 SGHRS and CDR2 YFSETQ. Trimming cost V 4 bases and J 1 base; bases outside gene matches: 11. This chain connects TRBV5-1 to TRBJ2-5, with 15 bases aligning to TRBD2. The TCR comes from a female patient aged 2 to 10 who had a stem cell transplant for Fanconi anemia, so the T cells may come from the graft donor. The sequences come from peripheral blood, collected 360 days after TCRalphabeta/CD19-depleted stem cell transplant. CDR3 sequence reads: CASSQAWTSGGDPQETQYF. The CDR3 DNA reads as TGCGCCAGCAGCCAGGCCTGGACTAGCGGGGGGGACCCCCAAGAGACCCAGTACTTC. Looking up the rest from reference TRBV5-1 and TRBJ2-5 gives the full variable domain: KAGVTQTPRYLIKTRGQQVTLSCSPISGHRSVSWYQQTPGQGLQFLFEYFSETQRNKGNFPGRFSGRQFSNSRSEMNVSTLELGDSALYLCASSQAWTSGGDPQETQYFGPGTRLLVL.